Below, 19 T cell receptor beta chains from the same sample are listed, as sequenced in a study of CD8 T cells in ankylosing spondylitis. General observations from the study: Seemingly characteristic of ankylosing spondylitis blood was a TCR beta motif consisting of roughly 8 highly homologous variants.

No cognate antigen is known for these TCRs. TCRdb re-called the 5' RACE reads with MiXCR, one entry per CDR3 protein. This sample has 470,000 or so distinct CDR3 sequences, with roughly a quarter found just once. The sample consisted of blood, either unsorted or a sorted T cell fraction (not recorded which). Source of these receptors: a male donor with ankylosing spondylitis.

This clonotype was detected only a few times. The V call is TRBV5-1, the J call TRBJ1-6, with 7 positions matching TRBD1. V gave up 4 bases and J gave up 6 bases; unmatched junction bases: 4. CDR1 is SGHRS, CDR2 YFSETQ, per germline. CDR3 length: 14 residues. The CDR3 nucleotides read TGCGCCAGCAGCCCGGGACAGCCTAATTCACCCCTCCACTTT. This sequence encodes CASSPGQPNSPLHF.

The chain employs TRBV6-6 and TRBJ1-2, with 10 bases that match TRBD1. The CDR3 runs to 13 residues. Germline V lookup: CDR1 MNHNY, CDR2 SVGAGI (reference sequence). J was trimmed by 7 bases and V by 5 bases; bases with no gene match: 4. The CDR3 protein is CASSATGGVGYTF. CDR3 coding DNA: TGTGCCAGCAGTGCGACAGGGGGCGTTGGCTACACCTTC.

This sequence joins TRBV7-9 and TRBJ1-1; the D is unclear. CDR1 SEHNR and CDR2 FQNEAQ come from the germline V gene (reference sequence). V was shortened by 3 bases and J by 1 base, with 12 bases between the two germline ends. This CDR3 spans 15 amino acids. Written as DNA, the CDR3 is TGTGCCAGCAGCTTTCCTTCAGCGGCGAACACTGAAGCTTTCTTT. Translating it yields CASSFPSAANTEAFF. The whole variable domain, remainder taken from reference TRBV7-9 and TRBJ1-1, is DTGVSQNPRHKITKRGQNVTFRCDPISEHNRLYWYRQTLGQGPEFLTYFQNEAQLEKSRLLSDRFSAERPKGSFSTLEIQRTEQGDSAMYLCASSFPSAANTEAFFGQGTRLTVV.

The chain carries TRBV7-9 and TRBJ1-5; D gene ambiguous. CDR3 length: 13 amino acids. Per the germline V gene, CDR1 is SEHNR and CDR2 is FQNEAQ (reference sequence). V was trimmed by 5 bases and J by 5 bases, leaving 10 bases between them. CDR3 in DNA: TGTGCCAGCAGCGTCTGGGGAGATCAGCCCCAGCATTTT. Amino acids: CASSVWGDQPQHF.

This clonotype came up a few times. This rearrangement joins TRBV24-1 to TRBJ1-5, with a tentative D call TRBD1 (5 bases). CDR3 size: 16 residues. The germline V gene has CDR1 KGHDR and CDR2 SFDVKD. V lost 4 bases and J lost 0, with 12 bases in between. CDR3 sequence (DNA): TGTGCCACCAGTGACGGGACGGGATATAGCAATCAGCCCCAGCATTTT. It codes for CATSDGTGYSNQPQHF.

In nucleotides, the CDR3 is TGTGCCAGCAGTCACTGGACTAGCGACGAGAAAGACTACGAGCAGTACTTC. It encodes CASSHWTSDEKDYEQYF. The chain combines TRBV11-2 with TRBJ2-7; 9 bases match TRBD2. Trimming took 6 bases from V and 3 from J; bases not matched to a gene: 15. The CDR3 consists of 17 residues. CDR1 SGHAT and CDR2 FQNNGV come from the germline V gene.

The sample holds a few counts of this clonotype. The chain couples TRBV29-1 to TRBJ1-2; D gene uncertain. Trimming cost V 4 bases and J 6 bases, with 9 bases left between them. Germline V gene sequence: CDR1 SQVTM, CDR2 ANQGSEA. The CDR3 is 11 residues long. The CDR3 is CSVAPTHGYTF. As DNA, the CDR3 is TGCAGCGTTGCCCCTACCCATGGCTACACCTTC.

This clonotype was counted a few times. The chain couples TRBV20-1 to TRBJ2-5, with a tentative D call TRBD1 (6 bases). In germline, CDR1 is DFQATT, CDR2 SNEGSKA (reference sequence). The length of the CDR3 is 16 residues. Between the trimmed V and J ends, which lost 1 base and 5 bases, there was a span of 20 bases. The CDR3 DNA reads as TGCAGTGCTAGAGCCCCCGACAGGATCGATCGGGAGACCCAGTACTTC. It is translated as CSARAPDRIDRETQYF.

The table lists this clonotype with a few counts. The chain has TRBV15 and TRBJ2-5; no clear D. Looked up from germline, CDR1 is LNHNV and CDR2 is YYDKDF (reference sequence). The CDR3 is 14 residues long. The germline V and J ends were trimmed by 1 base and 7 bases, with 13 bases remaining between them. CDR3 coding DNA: TGTGCCACCAGCAGAGGACATTCCGTGGGGACCCAGTACTTC. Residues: CATSRGHSVGTQYF.

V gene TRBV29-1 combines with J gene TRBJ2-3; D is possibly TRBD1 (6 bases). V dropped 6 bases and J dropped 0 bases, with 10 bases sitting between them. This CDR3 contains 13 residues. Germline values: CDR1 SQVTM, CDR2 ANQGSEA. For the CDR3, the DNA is TGCAGCGTGGGACAAACTAGCACAGATACGCAGTATTTT. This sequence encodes CSVGQTSTDTQYF.

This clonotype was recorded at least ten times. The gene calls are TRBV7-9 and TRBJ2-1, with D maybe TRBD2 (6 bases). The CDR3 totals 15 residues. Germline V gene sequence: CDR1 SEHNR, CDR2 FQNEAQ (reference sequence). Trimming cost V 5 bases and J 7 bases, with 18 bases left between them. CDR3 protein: CASSLGDSTRNEQFF. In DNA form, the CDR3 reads TGTGCCAGCAGCCTAGGGGACTCAACGAGGAATGAGCAGTTCTTC.

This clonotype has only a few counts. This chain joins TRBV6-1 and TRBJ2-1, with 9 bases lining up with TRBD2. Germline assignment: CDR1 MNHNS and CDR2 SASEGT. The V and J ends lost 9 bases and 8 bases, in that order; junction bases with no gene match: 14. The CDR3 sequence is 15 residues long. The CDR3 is CASQAGSGRGYEQFF. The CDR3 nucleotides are TGTGCCAGTCAAGCGGGTAGCGGGAGAGGCTATGAGCAGTTCTTC.

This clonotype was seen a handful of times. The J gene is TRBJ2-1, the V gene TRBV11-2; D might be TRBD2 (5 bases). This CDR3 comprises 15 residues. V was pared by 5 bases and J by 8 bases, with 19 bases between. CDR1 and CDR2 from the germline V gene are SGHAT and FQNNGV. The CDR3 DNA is TGTGCCAGCAGCCCCGGACCAATTACTAGTTATGAGCAGTTCTTC. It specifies CASSPGPITSYEQFF.

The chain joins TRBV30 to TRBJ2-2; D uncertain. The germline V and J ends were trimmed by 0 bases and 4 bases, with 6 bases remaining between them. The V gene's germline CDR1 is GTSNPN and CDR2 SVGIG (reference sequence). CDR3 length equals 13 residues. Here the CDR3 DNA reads TGTGCCTGGAGTGTTGGATCCACCGGGGAGCTGTTTTTT. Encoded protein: CAWSVGSTGELFF.

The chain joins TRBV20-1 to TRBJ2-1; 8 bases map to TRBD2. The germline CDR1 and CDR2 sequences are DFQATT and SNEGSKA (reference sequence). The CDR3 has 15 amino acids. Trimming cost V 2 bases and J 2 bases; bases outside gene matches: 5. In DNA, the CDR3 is TGCAGTGCTAGACTGCCAGCGGGAGCCTACAATGAGCAGTTCTTC. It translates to CSARLPAGAYNEQFF.

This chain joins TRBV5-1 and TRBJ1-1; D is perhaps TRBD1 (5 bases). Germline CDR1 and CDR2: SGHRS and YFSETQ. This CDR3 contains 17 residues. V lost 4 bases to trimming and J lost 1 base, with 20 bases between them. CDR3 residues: CASSPVLMTAENTEAFF. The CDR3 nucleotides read TGCGCCAGCAGCCCCGTTCTTATGACAGCCGAGAACACTGAAGCTTTCTTT. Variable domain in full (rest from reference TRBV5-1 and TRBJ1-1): KAGVTQTPRYLIKTRGQQVTLSCSPISGHRSVSWYQQTPGQGLQFLFEYFSETQRNKGNFPGRFSGRQFSNSRSEMNVSTLELGDSALYLCASSPVLMTAENTEAFFGQGTRLTVV.

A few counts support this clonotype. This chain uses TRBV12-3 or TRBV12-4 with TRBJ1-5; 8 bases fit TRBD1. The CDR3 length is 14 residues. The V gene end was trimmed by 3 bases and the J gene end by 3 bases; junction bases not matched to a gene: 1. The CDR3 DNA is TGTGCCAGCAGTTTCCAGGGGGCCAATCAGCCCCAGCATTTT. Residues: CASSFQGANQPQHF.

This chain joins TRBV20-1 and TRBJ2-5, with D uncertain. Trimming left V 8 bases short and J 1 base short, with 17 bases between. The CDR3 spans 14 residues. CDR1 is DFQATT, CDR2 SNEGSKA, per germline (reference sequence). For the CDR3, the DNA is TGCAGTCCCAGAGATATCACAGCCCAAGAGACCCAGTACTTC. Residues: CSPRDITAQETQYF.

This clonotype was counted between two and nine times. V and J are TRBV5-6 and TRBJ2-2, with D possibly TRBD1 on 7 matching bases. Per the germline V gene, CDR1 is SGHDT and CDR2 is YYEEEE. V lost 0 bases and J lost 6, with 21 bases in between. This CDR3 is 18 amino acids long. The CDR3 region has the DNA TGTGCCAGCAGCTTGGAAGTGGAGGGGGCTGGGTTCCCCGGGGAGCTGTTTTTT. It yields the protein CASSLEVEGAGFPGELFF.